This TCR beta chain was observed in a study of control samples from healthy donors and cancer patients. The CDR3 contains 13 residues. V was cut by 2 bases and J by 4 bases, with 6 bases left in between. The germline gives CDR1 KGHSH, CDR2 LQKENI. The assay was immunoSEQ multiplex PCR, and TCRdb's table has in-frame clones only and misses some. The sample has tens of thousands of clones, roughly nine tenths seen once; the top ten hold around 12%. V gene TRBV18 combines with J gene TRBJ2-1; D is unclear. This clonotype originated in a man in his fifties with lung cancer. The sequenced material came from PBMCs. DNA for the CDR3: TGTGCCAGCTCACCAACCGGTTACAATGAGCAGTTCTTC. It yields the protein CASSPTGYNEQFF.